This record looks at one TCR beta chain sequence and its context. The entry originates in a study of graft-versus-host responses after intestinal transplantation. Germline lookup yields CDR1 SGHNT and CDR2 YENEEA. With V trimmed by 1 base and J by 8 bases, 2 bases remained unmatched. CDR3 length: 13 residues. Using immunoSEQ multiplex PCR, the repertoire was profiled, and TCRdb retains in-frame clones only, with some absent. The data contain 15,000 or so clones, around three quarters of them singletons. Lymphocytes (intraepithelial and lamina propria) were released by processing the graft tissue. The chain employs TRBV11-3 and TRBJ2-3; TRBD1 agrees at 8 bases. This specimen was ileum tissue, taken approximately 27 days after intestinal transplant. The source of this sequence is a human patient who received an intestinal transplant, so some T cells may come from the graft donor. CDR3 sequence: CASSLGTGITQYF. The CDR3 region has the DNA TGTGCCAGCAGCTTAGGGACAGGGATTACGCAGTATTTT.